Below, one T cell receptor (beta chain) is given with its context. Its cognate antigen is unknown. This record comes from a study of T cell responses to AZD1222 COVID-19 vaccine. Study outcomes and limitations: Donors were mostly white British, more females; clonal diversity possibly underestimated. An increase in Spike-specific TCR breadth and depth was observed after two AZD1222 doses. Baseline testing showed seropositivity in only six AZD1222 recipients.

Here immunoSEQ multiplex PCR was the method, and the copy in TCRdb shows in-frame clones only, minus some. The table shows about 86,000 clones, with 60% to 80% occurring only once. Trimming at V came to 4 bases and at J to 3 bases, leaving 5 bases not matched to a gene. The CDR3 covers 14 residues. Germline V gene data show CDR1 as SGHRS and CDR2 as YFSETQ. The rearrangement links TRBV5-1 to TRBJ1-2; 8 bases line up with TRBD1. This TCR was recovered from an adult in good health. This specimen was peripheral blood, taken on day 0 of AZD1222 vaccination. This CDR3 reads CASSPRQGYYGYTF. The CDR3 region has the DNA TGCGCCAGCAGCCCTAGACAGGGGTACTATGGCTACACCTTC.